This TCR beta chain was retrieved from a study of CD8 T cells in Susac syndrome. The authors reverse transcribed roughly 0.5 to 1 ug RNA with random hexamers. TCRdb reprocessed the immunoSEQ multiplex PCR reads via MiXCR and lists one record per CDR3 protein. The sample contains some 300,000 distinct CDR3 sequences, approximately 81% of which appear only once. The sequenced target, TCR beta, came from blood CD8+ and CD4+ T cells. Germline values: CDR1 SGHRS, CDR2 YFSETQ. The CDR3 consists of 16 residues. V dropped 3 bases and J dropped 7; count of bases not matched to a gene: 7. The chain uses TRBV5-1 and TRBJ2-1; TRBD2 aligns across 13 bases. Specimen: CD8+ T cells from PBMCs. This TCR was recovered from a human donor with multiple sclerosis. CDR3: CASSSPLAGGRNEQFF. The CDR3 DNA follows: TGCGCCAGCAGCTCGCCACTAGCGGGAGGGCGGAATGAGCAGTTCTTC.